Below are 26 T cell receptor beta chains sequenced from a single sample in a study of OX40 agonist ivuxolimab in advanced cancers. Here immunoSEQ multiplex PCR was the method, and the copy in TCRdb shows in-frame clones only, minus some. This sample yields tens of thousands of clones, of which 80% to 90% are seen a single time; less than 5.5% belongs to the top ten. The input for sequencing was CD4+ or CD8+ T cells sorted from blood, taken in a trial of the OX40 agonist ivuxolimab. These receptors all stem from an adult with an advanced solid tumor such as melanoma, head and neck, liver or kidney cancer.

On this clone itself: One end of the junction varies from germline; a read error may be responsible. The chain employs TRBV6-5 and TRBJ2-4, with D perhaps being TRBD1 or TRBD2 (5 bases each). CDR3 length: 12 amino acids. The germline gives CDR1 MNHEY, CDR2 SVGAGI. CDR3 sequence reads: CASSSGPGALNF. CDR3 coding DNA: TGTGCCAGCAGTTCCGGCCCCGGGGCTTTGAACTTC.

This chain links TRBV10-1 with TRBJ2-1; 9 nucleotides agree with TRBD2. The CDR3 sequence is 14 residues long. Germline CDR1 is WNHNN and CDR2 is SYGVQD (reference sequence). V lost 3 bases, J lost 6 bases, and 3 bases stayed unmatched. The DNA for the CDR3 is TGCGCCAGCAGTGACCTAGCGGGGAGCAATGAGCAGTTCTTC. Translating gives CASSDLAGSNEQFF.

J is TRBJ1-6 and V is TRBV30; possibly TRBD1 for D (5 bases). V was clipped by 0 bases and J by 7 bases, with 10 bases between them. The CDR3 is 14 residues long. Germline V gene lookup returns CDR1 GTSNPN and CDR2 SVGIG (reference sequence). The CDR3 nucleotides read TGTGCCTGGAGTGTAGGGGTCGGGAATTCACCCCTCCACTTT. This translates into CAWSVGVGNSPLHF.

The CDR3 bases are TGTGCCAGCAGCTTAGGATCCGGAGTTGGGGCCAACGTCCTGACTTTC. Residues: CASSLGSGVGANVLTF. J is TRBJ2-6 and V is TRBV7-2; the D is unclear. V was cut by 1 base and J by 3 bases, with 10 bases left in between. From germline, CDR1 is SGHTA and CDR2 FQGNSA. The CDR3 sequence is 16 residues long. The variable domain in full, with the rest retrieved from reference TRBV7-2 and TRBJ2-6, is GAGVSQSPSNKVTEKGKDVELRCDPISGHTALYWYRQSLGQGLEFLIYFQGNSAPDKSGLPSDRFSAERTGGSVSTLTIQRTQQEDSAVYLCASSLGSGVGANVLTFGAGSRLTVL.

The genes are TRBV7-7 and TRBJ1-1; D remains ambiguous. Germline lookup yields CDR1 SSHAT and CDR2 FNYEAQ (reference sequence). Deletions cut 3 bases from V and 1 base from J, with 6 bases between. This CDR3 comprises 13 residues. The CDR3 reads CASSFSRNTEAFF. The DNA of the CDR3 is TGTGCCAGCAGCTTTAGCCGGAACACTGAAGCTTTCTTT.

The chain couples TRBV19 to TRBJ2-5; 13 bases line up with TRBD2. Germline V gene data show CDR1 as LNHDA and CDR2 as SQIVND (reference sequence). The CDR3 extends over 16 amino acids. V shed 5 bases, J shed 9 bases, and the junction held 12 bases outside the gene matches. The CDR3: CASSSRLAGGVSPQYF. The DNA of the CDR3 is TGTGCCAGTAGTTCTAGACTAGCGGGAGGCGTTTCGCCCCAGTACTTC.

This rearrangement joins TRBV7-9 to TRBJ1-4, with D unclear. Trimming shortened V by 4 bases and J by 0 bases, and 18 bases separated the two germline ends. CDR1 and CDR2 from the germline V gene are SEHNR and FQNEAQ (reference sequence). This CDR3 is built from 18 residues. This CDR3 reads CASSSPKISWATNEKLFF. The CDR3 DNA is TGTGCCAGCAGCTCCCCTAAGATTTCCTGGGCAACTAATGAAAAACTGTTTTTT.

V usage is TRBV7-9 and J usage is TRBJ2-5; TRBD1 matches at 7 bases. Trimming removed 3 bases from V and 2 bases from J; junction bases left unmatched: 3. CDR3 length: 14 residues. Germline V gene lookup returns CDR1 SEHNR and CDR2 FQNEAQ (reference sequence). This CDR3 is CASSFLTGQETQYF. In DNA form, the CDR3 reads TGTGCCAGCAGCTTCCTGACAGGGCAAGAGACCCAGTACTTC.

In its sample, this clone was seen once. The chain recombines TRBV10-3 with TRBJ1-1, with 8 bases aligning to TRBD1. The trim removed 6 bases at V and 5 bases at J, leaving 2 bases unmatched. Germline V gives CDR1 ENHRY, CDR2 SYGVKD. The CDR3 has 12 residues. The CDR3 protein is CAISRGRTEAFF. The CDR3 DNA reads as TGTGCCATCAGCAGGGGGCGGACTGAAGCTTTCTTT.

This clone was observed a handful of times. The chain couples TRBV2 to TRBJ1-5, with no clear D. Per the germline V gene, CDR1 is SNHLY and CDR2 is FYNNEI. Trimming pared 4 bases from V and 0 bases from J, leaving 13 bases between. CDR3 length equals 16 residues. CDR3 sequence: CASSAVWADSNQPQHF. CDR3 sequence (DNA): TGTGCCAGCAGTGCGGTGTGGGCAGATAGCAATCAGCCCCAGCATTTT. The full variable domain, in which reference TRBV2 and TRBJ1-5 provide the parts outside the CDR3, is EPEVTQTPSHQVTQMGQEVILRCVPISNHLYFYWYRQILGQKVEFLVSFYNNEISEKSEIFDDQFSVERPDGSNFTLKIRSTKLEDSAMYFCASSAVWADSNQPQHFGDGTRLSIL.

The CDR3: CASSLGVGGLDEQYF. CDR3 in DNA: TGCGCCAGCAGCTTGGGAGTAGGGGGTTTGGACGAGCAGTACTTC. The J gene is TRBJ2-7, the V gene TRBV5-1; the D gene is possibly TRBD1 (6 bases). CDR3 length: 15 amino acids. Germline V gene sequence: CDR1 SGHRS, CDR2 YFSETQ. Trimming took off 0 bases at V and 5 bases at J, with 15 bases between the two ends.

The V and J genes are TRBV18 and TRBJ1-4; maybe TRBD1 (5 bases). In germline, CDR1 is KGHSH, CDR2 LQKENI. The CDR3 covers 17 residues. V lost 3 bases and J lost 3, with 17 bases in between. CDR3 sequence (DNA): TGTGCCAGCTCACCGCAGAGACAGCGCTACCCTAATGAAAAACTGTTTTTT. This gives the protein CASSPQRQRYPNEKLFF.

The V call is TRBV20-1, the J call TRBJ1-2; D remains ambiguous. The germline CDR1 and CDR2 sequences are DFQATT and SNEGSKA (reference sequence). Trimming shortened V by 6 bases and J by 3 bases, and 5 bases separated the two germline ends. The length of the CDR3 is 10 residues. Here the CDR3 reads CSASDYGYTF. Here the CDR3 DNA reads TGCAGTGCATCAGACTATGGCTACACCTTC.

CDR3 residues: CSAGDGYTF. The DNA for the CDR3 is TGCAGCGCCGGAGATGGCTACACCTTC. The V and J genes are TRBV29-1 and TRBJ1-2; D is unclear. CDR1 and CDR2 from the germline V gene are SQVTM and ANQGSEA. The CDR3 runs to 9 residues. Trimming pared 7 bases from V and 6 bases from J, leaving 6 bases between. The full variable domain, with the rest looked up from reference TRBV29-1 and TRBJ1-2, is SAVISQKPSRDICQRGTSLTIQCQVDSQVTMMFWYRQQPGQSLTLIATANQGSEATYESGFVIDKFPISRPNLTFSTLTVSNMSPEDSSIYLCSAGDGYTFGSGTRLTVV.

The chain carries TRBV4-2 and TRBJ2-2; a possible D gene is TRBD2 (5 bases). The V end was cut by 0 bases, the J end by 4 bases, with 12 bases between. This CDR3 is 16 amino acids long. The V gene's germline CDR1 is LGHNA and CDR2 YNFKEQ. The CDR3 sequence is CASSQDPASRTGELFF. CDR3 nucleotide sequence: TGTGCCAGCAGCCAAGATCCGGCTAGCCGCACCGGGGAGCTGTTTTTT.

V and J are TRBV9 and TRBJ2-6; D is unresolved. Trimming pared 3 bases from V and 4 bases from J, leaving 14 bases between. This CDR3 has 16 residues. The V gene's germline CDR1 is SGDLS and CDR2 YYNGEE. CDR3 nucleotide sequence: TGTGCCAGCAGCGGGGGTCATGGGCCGGGGGCCAACGTCCTGACTTTC. Amino acids: CASSGGHGPGANVLTF.

J is TRBJ1-5 and V is TRBV11-2; unclear D gene. Between the trimmed V and J ends, which lost 4 bases and 5 bases, there was a span of 9 bases. CDR3 length equals 13 residues. Per the germline V gene, CDR1 is SGHAT and CDR2 is FQNNGV. DNA of the CDR3: TGTGCCAGCAGCTACGGGGAGGATCAGCCCCAGCATTTT. Encoded protein: CASSYGEDQPQHF.

This rearrangement joins TRBV6-6 to TRBJ2-1; D gene unclear. V lost 6 bases, J lost 5 bases, and 17 bases lay in between. CDR3 length equals 15 residues. The germline V gene encodes CDR1 MNHNY and CDR2 SVGAGI (reference sequence). This chain's CDR3 is CASSHDKGLDNEQFF. In nucleotides, the CDR3 is TGTGCCAGCAGCCACGACAAGGGATTGGACAATGAGCAGTTCTTC.

The V gene is TRBV5-1, the J gene TRBJ1-1, with D possibly being TRBD1 (5 bases). CDR1 is SGHRS and CDR2 is YFSETQ in the germline V gene. The V end was cut by 0 bases, the J end by 5 bases, with 14 bases between. This CDR3 has 15 residues. CDR3 sequence (DNA): TGCGCCAGCAGCTTGGGAGGGACCCCGGGGACTGAAGCTTTCTTT. It encodes CASSLGGTPGTEAFF.

The chain joins TRBV7-2 to TRBJ1-2; D call uncertain. The CDR3 covers 15 residues. V was shortened by 2 bases and J by 2 bases, with 12 bases between the two germline ends. The germline V gene has CDR1 SGHTA and CDR2 FQGNSA. CDR3 bases: TGTGCCAGCAGCTTAAACACCTGGGCCAACTATGGCTACACCTTC. Its translation is CASSLNTWANYGYTF.

The chain uses TRBV5-1 and TRBJ2-3; TRBD2 matches at 9 bases. Germline CDR1 is SGHRS and CDR2 is YFSETQ. This CDR3 contains 16 residues. J gave up 5 bases and V 0 bases, and 7 bases lay outside the gene matches. DNA of the CDR3: TGCGCCAGCAGCTTGGAGGGCGGGGGGGCTGGAGATACGCAGTATTTT. Protein product: CASSLEGGGAGDTQYF.

The chain couples TRBV7-9 to TRBJ1-1; 7 positions agree with TRBD1. Looked up from germline, CDR1 is SEHNR and CDR2 is FQNEAQ (reference sequence). The CDR3 runs 13 residues. V dropped 6 bases and J dropped 8; count of bases not matched to a gene: 9. This CDR3 is CASRTGFSSEAFF. As DNA, the CDR3 is TGTGCCAGCAGGACAGGGTTTTCGTCCGAAGCTTTCTTT.

The chain carries TRBV9 and TRBJ2-5, with D possibly TRBD1 on 5 matching bases. CDR1 and CDR2 (germline): SGDLS, YYNGEE. The CDR3 loop spans 15 amino acids. Between the trimmed V and J ends, which lost 3 bases and 2 bases, there was a span of 14 bases. For the CDR3, the DNA is TGTGCCAGCAGCGCCGCCCCCCGGACACAAGAGACCCAGTACTTC. It specifies CASSAAPRTQETQYF.

V usage is TRBV28 and J usage is TRBJ1-4, with no clear D. The CDR3 loop spans 14 amino acids. V lost 4 bases, J lost 8 bases, and 14 bases lay in between. Germline loops: CDR1 MDHEN, CDR2 SYDVKM. CDR3 nucleotides: TGTGCCAGCAGTTCTCTCAGCCTACTGGAAAAACTGTTTTTT. Amino acid sequence: CASSSLSLLEKLFF.

V gene TRBV19 combines with J gene TRBJ2-1; 10 positions match TRBD1. This CDR3 has 15 amino acids. Germline V gene sequence: CDR1 LNHDA, CDR2 SQIVND (reference sequence). The V gene end was trimmed by 5 bases and the J gene end by 4 bases; junction bases not matched to a gene: 5. The CDR3 DNA follows: TGTGCCAGTAGTGACGGACAGGGGGGTTACAATGAGCAGTTCTTC. This gives the protein CASSDGQGGYNEQFF.

The table lists this clone with a few counts. The chain has TRBV27 and TRBJ2-7; D is possibly TRBD1 (6 bases). The V end lost 5 bases, the J end lost 3 bases, and 11 bases lay between the germline ends. In germline, CDR1 is MNHEY, CDR2 SMNVEV (reference sequence). The CDR3 is 13 amino acids. CDR3 amino acids: CASSILRGYEQYF. The CDR3 nucleotides read TGTGCCAGCAGTATCCTCAGGGGCTACGAGCAGTACTTC.